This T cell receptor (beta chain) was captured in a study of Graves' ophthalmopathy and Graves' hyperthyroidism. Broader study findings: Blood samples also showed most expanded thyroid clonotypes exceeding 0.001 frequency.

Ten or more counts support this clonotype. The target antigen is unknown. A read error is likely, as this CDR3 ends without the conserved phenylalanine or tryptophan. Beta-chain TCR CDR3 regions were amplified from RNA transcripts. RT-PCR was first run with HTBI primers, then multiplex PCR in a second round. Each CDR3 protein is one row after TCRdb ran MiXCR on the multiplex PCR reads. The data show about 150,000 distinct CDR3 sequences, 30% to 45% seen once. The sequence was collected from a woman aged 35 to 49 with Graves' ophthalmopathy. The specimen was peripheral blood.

DNA of the CDR3: TGTGCCAGCAGCTTAGGGACGGGACAGGGCTTCGAGCAGTACTCC. Amino acid sequence: CASSLGTGQGFEQYS. V gene TRBV7-2 combines with J gene TRBJ2-7; 9 bases fit TRBD1. The germline V gene encodes CDR1 SGHTA and CDR2 FQGNSA. The CDR3 loop spans 15 amino acids. J gave up 6 bases and V 1 base, and 7 bases lay outside the gene matches.